This section outlines one T cell receptor (beta chain) sequence together with its context. Its antigen remains unknown. This sample is part of a study of cytomegalovirus exposure and HLA in healthy donors. The wider study: An early data release held tens of millions of unique TCRs from HLA-typed donors. For the approximately 360 genotyped donors, 80% to 90% fell within the Caucasian-associated ancestry cluster.

This CDR3 contains 15 residues. V lost 5 bases to trimming and J lost 4 bases; unmatched junction nucleotides: 9. From germline, CDR1 is MNHNY and CDR2 SVGAGI (reference sequence). With 60 Vbeta and 13 Jbeta primers, the PCR was carried out. Some clones are missing from TCRdb's copy, which holds only in-frame ones; the method was immunoSEQ multiplex PCR. The sample table sets out around 130,000 clones. The study's findings and limits: Earlier findings revealed that most TCR beta V segments proved productive either about 87% or about 30% of the time. A few V segments could not be told apart, such as TRBV6-2 and TRBV6-3, and were left out.

The genes are TRBV6-6 and TRBJ1-1, with 8 bases that match TRBD1. Sequenced material: PBMCs. The origin of this receptor is a woman between 40 and 50 years old in good health and CMV-seronegative. The CDR3 sequence is CASSTGQGRITEAFF. Written as DNA, the CDR3 is TGTGCCAGCAGTACCGGACAGGGAAGGATCACTGAAGCTTTCTTT.